These T cell receptor beta chains were read from a single sample in a study of OX40 agonist ivuxolimab in advanced cancers. Repertoires were generated with immunoSEQ multiplex PCR, while TCRdb's copy carries only in-frame clones and drops some. The table lists some 62,000 clones, 70% to 90% of them singletons. Specimen: CD4+ or CD8+ T cells sorted from blood, collected in a trial of the OX40 agonist ivuxolimab. These TCRs come from an adult with an advanced solid tumor such as melanoma, head and neck, liver or kidney cancer. Both conserved end residues are part of each CDR3. The D gene is left open where the match is weak. Rows may omit the clone size; those that give it use once, few, many or a size class.

clone_size,j_call,v_call,d_call,cdr3_aa,cdr3_nt
-,TRBJ2-7,TRBV5-6,TRBD2,CASSWLEVAREGRYEQYF,TGTGCCAGCAGCTGGCTTGAGGTGGCGCGGGAGGGCCGCTACGAGCAGTACTTC
-,TRBJ2-1,TRBV4-1,TRBD2,CASSYYEGGPNEQFF,TGCGCCAGCAGCTACTATGAGGGAGGGCCGAATGAGCAGTTCTTC
-,TRBJ2-5,TRBV7-8,-,CASRVRGRETQYF,TGTGCCAGCAGGGTCCGGGGAAGGGAGACCCAGTACTTC
-,TRBJ2-3,TRBV30,TRBD2,CAWSFGTSGVTDTQYF,TGTGCCTGGAGCTTCGGGACTAGCGGGGTCACAGATACGCAGTATTTT
-,TRBJ2-5,TRBV15,-,CATSRVVLSGGHGQYF,TGTGCCACCAGCAGAGTCGTTCTCTCCGGGGGCCACGGGCAGTACTTC
-,TRBJ1-5,TRBV29-1,TRBD1,CSVGDRGLKNQPQHF,TGCAGCGTTGGGGACAGGGGGCTAAAAAATCAGCCCCAGCATTTT
-,TRBJ2-3,TRBV6-4,-,CASSVEGGTDTQYF,TGTGCCAGCAGTGTCGAGGGAGGCACAGATACGCAGTATTTT
-,TRBJ2-3,TRBV27,TRBD2,CASSFQAGLSTDTQYF,TGTGCCAGCAGTTTCCAAGCGGGGTTAAGCACAGATACGCAGTATTTT
few,TRBJ2-1,TRBV7-9,-,CASNGGGDNEQFF,TGTGCCAGCAATGGGGGAGGAGACAATGAGCAGTTCTTC
-,TRBJ2-1,TRBV7-9,TRBD2,CASSPYSGAYNEQFF,TGTGCCAGCAGTCCTTATAGCGGGGCATACAATGAGCAGTTCTTC
-,TRBJ1-2,TRBV6-1,-,CASSNDLANYGYTF,TGTGCCAGCAGCAATGATTTAGCTAACTATGGCTACACCTTC
-,TRBJ2-7,TRBV5-1,-,CASARRGRSYEQYF,TGCGCCAGTGCCCGGAGGGGGCGATCCTACGAGCAGTACTTC
-,TRBJ2-3,TRBV19,TRBD2,CASSPGRLAGVADTQYF,TGTGCCAGTAGCCCCGGGAGACTAGCGGGAGTTGCAGATACGCAGTATTTT
-,TRBJ2-5,TRBV11-3,-,CASSRGSASQETQYF,TGTGCCAGCAGCCGCGGGTCTGCTTCCCAAGAGACCCAGTACTTC
-,TRBJ2-3,TRBV18,-,CASSPNHSPTDTQYF,TGTGCCAGCTCACCGAATCACTCACCCACAGATACGCAGTATTTT
-,TRBJ1-1,TRBV6-5,-,CASGRGYTEAFF,TGTGCCAGCGGGAGGGGATACACTGAAGCTTTCTTT
-,TRBJ2-3,TRBV7-8,TRBD2,CASSAGGWGADTQYF,TGTGCCAGCAGCGCGGGAGGCTGGGGGGCAGATACGCAGTATTTT
-,TRBJ1-2,TRBV28,-,CASSYMGDPNYGYTF,TGTGCCAGCAGTTATATGGGGGATCCTAACTATGGCTACACCTTC
-,TRBJ2-5,TRBV2,-,CASSRDRWETQYF,TGTGCCAGCAGTAGGGATAGGTGGGAGACCCAGTACTTC
-,TRBJ2-7,TRBV2,-,CASRSRQDSYEQYF,TGTGCCAGCAGATCAAGGCAGGACTCCTACGAGCAGTACTTC
once,TRBJ2-1,TRBV4-2,TRBD2,CASSQVGLDNEQFF,TGTGCCAGCAGCCAAGTGGGACTAGACAATGAGCAGTTCTTC
once,TRBJ2-1,TRBV27,TRBD2,CASSLSGAYNEQFF,TGTGCCAGCAGTCTAAGCGGGGCGTACAATGAGCAGTTCTTC
-,TRBJ2-1,TRBV10-2,-,CASSDWDPVYNEQFF,TGCGCCAGCAGTGATTGGGACCCAGTCTACAATGAGCAGTTCTTC
-,TRBJ1-5,TRBV28,TRBD1,CASSWGTESSNQPQHF,TGTGCCAGCAGTTGGGGGACAGAATCTAGCAATCAGCCCCAGCATTTT
-,TRBJ2-2,TRBV6-5,TRBD1,CASNRGQGSGELFF,TGTGCCAGCAACCGAGGACAGGGGTCCGGGGAGCTGTTTTTT
-,TRBJ2-7,TRBV27,-,CASRHPGSPGEQYF,TGTGCCAGCAGGCACCCCGGGTCGCCAGGGGAGCAGTACTTC
-,TRBJ2-1,TRBV11-2,-,CASSFTGSGAHEQFF,TGTGCCAGCAGCTTTACAGGGAGCGGGGCCCATGAGCAGTTCTTC
-,TRBJ2-1,TRBV6-4,-,CASSDSSGTKFNEQFF,TGTGCCAGCAGTGACTCGAGCGGGACAAAGTTCAATGAGCAGTTCTTC
-,TRBJ2-1,TRBV14,-,CASSHELIGSYNEQFF,TGTGCCAGCAGCCACGAACTTATAGGCTCCTACAATGAGCAGTTCTTC
-,TRBJ2-1,TRBV5-1,-,CASSLTGRNNEQFF,TGCGCCAGCAGCCTCACCGGACGGAACAATGAGCAGTTCTTC
-,TRBJ2-1,TRBV19,-,CASRANNEQFF,TGTGCCAGTAGAGCAAACAATGAGCAGTTCTTC
-,TRBJ2-1,TRBV19,-,CASGARGREQFF,TGTGCCAGTGGGGCACGGGGCCGGGAGCAGTTCTTC